This TCR beta chain was recorded in a study of cytomegalovirus exposure and HLA in healthy donors. V lost 3 bases, J lost 1 base, and 4 bases stayed unmatched. The CDR3 consists of 15 residues. Germline V gives CDR1 SNHLY, CDR2 FYNNEI. PCR employed 60 Vbeta and 13 Jbeta primers. Only in-frame clones appear in the TCRdb table, and some are missing; sequencing was by immunoSEQ multiplex PCR. The sample has 150,000 or so clones, approximately 82% seen once. Nominally healthy donors were sampled, though unrecorded immune exposures were likely. The chain has TRBV2 and TRBJ2-3, with 7 bases that match TRBD2. Specimen: PBMCs. The receptor comes from a young man in good health and CMV-seropositive. CDR3 DNA sequence: TGTGCCAGCAGTGAGGAGCGGGGAGGCACAGATACGCAGTATTTT. This translates into CASSEERGGTDTQYF.